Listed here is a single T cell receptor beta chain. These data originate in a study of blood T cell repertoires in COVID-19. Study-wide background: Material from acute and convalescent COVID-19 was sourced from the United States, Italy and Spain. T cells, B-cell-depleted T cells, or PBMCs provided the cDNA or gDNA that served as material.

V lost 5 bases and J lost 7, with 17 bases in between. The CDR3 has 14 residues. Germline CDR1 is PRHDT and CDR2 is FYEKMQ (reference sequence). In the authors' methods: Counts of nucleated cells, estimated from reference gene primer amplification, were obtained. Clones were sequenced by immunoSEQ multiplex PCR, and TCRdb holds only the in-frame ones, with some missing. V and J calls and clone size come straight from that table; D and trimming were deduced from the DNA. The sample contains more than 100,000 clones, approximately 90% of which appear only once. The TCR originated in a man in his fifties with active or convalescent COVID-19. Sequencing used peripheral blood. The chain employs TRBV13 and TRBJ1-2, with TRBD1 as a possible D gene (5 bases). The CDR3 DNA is TGTGCCAGCAGCACCCAGGGAGGGGCGGTTGGCTACACCTTC. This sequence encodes CASSTQGGAVGYTF.